The clone carrying this T cell receptor (beta chain) has ten or more counts. No antigen is known for it. J was trimmed by 4 bases and V by 5 bases; bases with no gene match: 2. This CDR3 is 13 amino acids long. Germline V gene data show CDR1 as SGHTA and CDR2 as FQGTGA. The data were taken from a study of T cells after yellow fever vaccination. Study outcomes and limitations: The secondary response peaked faster, at day 5 versus 15, but was weaker. Just a small share of clonotypes turned up in the CD4 compartment as well as the CD8 compartment.

MiXCR, run by TCRdb on the 5' RACE reads, gives a single entry per CDR3 protein. Of a few hundred thousand distinct CDR3 sequences listed, 6.8% are singletons. The rearrangement joins TRBV7-3 to TRBJ2-3; 8 bases line up with TRBD1. The TCR originated in a young man who received the YFV17D yellow fever vaccine. The source material was PBMCs, sampled 45 days after the first yellow fever vaccination. The CDR3 reads CASSGQGADTQYF. The CDR3 coding sequence is TGTGCCAGCAGCGGACAGGGTGCAGATACGCAGTATTTT.